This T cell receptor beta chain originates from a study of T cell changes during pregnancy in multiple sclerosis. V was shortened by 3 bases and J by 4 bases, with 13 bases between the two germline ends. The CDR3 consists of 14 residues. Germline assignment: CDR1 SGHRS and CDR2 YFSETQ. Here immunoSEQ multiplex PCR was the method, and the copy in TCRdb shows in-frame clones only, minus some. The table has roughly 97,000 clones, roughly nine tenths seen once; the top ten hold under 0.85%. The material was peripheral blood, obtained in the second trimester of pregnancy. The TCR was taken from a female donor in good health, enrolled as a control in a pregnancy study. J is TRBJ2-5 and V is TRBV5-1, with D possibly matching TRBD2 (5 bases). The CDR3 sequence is CASSYVAEGETQYF. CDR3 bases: TGCGCCAGCAGCTACGTCGCTGAGGGAGAGACCCAGTACTTC.